This TCR beta chain was found in a study of cytomegalovirus exposure and HLA in healthy donors. The V gene's germline CDR1 is SNHLY and CDR2 FYNNEI. The CDR3 is made up of 15 amino acids. V was clipped by 5 bases and J by 12 bases; unmatched bases: 15. 13 Jbeta primers and 60 Vbeta primers were used for the PCR. Generated by immunoSEQ multiplex PCR, the TCRdb table keeps only in-frame clones and is missing some. The table has roughly 120,000 clones, 77% seen once. Study-level points and caveats: Using a false discovery rate of 0.05, a later analysis showed that about 16,000 TCR beta sequences were associated with HLA alleles.

This clone was found once. Its target is unknown. Sequencing used PBMCs. The sequence came from a man in his fifties or sixties in good health and CMV-seropositive. This chain links TRBV2 with TRBJ1-3; 8 bases fit TRBD1. DNA of the CDR3: TGTGCCAGCAGTAACGTCCCGGGACAGGTCGGCGGCATATATTTT. It encodes CASSNVPGQVGGIYF. Together with reference TRBV2 and TRBJ1-3, the CDR3 gives the full variable domain: EPEVTQTPSHQVTQMGQEVILRCVPISNHLYFYWYRQILGQKVEFLVSFYNNEISEKSEIFDDQFSVERPDGSNFTLKIRSTKLEDSAMYFCASSNVPGQVGGIYFGEGSWLTVV.